Listed here are 21 T cell receptor beta chains from one sample, sequenced in a study of T cells in Graves' hyperthyroidism and ophthalmopathy (dated by TCRdb to the late 2010s). Libraries were prepared through multiplex PCR. Sequencing took place on an Illumina HiSeq 2000. Amplification of TCR beta CDR3 regions was carried out from RNA transcripts. For the first round of RT-PCR on the TCR CDR3, the HTBI primer set was used together with the Qiagen OneStep RT-PCR kit. TCRdb trimmed public reads at Q25 via fastp, called clones via MiXCR and kept in-frame beta chains. One record per CDR3 amino acid sequence lists the most common genes and DNA. The sample data list about 330,000 distinct CDR3 sequences, and roughly 13% of these were observed just once. The top ten clones comprise 34% of the sample. Specimen: blood. These receptors were obtained from a woman between 40 and 50 years old with Graves' ophthalmopathy.

Many counts were recorded for this clonotype. This chain links TRBV2 with TRBJ2-3; D perhaps matches TRBD2 (5 bases). The ends were cut back, 3 bases at V and 6 bases at J, with 10 bases in the middle. The CDR3 totals 13 residues. Germline-derived CDR1 and CDR2 are SNHLY and FYNNEI. Here the CDR3 reads CASSDGVYDTQYF. The CDR3 bases are TGTGCCAGCAGTGACGGGGTTTATGATACGCAGTATTTT.

This clonotype has ten or more counts. The gene calls are TRBV11-3 and TRBJ2-5; D assignment may be TRBD1 or TRBD2 (5 bases each). CDR1 and CDR2 (germline): SGHNT, YENEEA. V was shortened by 3 bases and J by 11 bases, with 22 bases between the two germline ends. The CDR3 extends over 15 amino acids. CDR3: CASSLGSGDLFVQYF. The CDR3 nucleotides are TGTGCCAGCAGCTTGGGCTCCGGGGACCTGTTCGTTCAGTACTTC.

This clonotype was seen many times. The chain combines TRBV7-9 with TRBJ2-3, with unresolved D. Germline V gene data show CDR1 as SEHNR and CDR2 as FQNEAQ (reference sequence). This CDR3 is built from 14 residues. V was clipped by 4 bases and J by 6 bases, with 14 bases between them. CDR3 bases: TGTGCCAGCAGCTCATCGGGTGCTGCGGATACGCAGTATTTT. Translation gives CASSSSGAADTQYF.

CDR3 nucleotides: TGTGCCAGTAGTATCGGTCTCTCCGAGCAGTACTTC. Its translation is CASSIGLSEQYF. The chain uses TRBV19 and TRBJ2-7; no clear D. Trimming removed 3 bases from V and 6 bases from J, with 9 bases in between. CDR1 LNHDA and CDR2 SQIVND come from the germline V gene (reference sequence). This CDR3 region has 12 residues. Using reference TRBV19 and TRBJ2-7 for the parts outside the CDR3, the full variable domain is DGGITQSPKYLFRKEGQNVTLSCEQNLNHDAMYWYRQDPGQGLRLIYYSQIVNDFQKGDIAEGYSVSREKKESFPLTVTSAQKNPTAFYLCASSIGLSEQYFGPGTRLTVT.

This clonotype occurred many times. This chain connects TRBV6-1 to TRBJ2-3; no clear D gene. The CDR3 extends over 17 amino acids. Looked up from germline, CDR1 is MNHNS and CDR2 is SASEGT. V gave up 3 bases and J gave up 1 base, with 17 bases separating them. In nucleotides, the CDR3 is TGTGCCAGCAGTGACTCTATCTGGGTTGTAGGCACAGATACGCAGTATTTT. Its protein is CASSDSIWVVGTDTQYF.

This sequence joins TRBV25-1 and TRBJ2-4, with 8 bases fitting TRBD2. The J segment lost 0 bases and the V segment lost 4 bases, leaving 2 bases of the junction unmatched. The CDR3 sequence is 15 residues long. Germline-derived CDR1 and CDR2 are MGHDK and SYGVNS. CDR3 region: CASSVAGIAKNIQYF. The CDR3 DNA sequence: TGTGCCAGCAGTGTAGCGGGGATAGCCAAAAACATTCAGTACTTC.

Ten or more counts support this clonotype. The V and J genes are TRBV12-3 or TRBV12-4 and TRBJ1-2; 7 nucleotides line up with TRBD1. J lost 8 bases, V lost 6 bases, and 6 bases had no gene match. The CDR3 extends over 12 amino acids. CDR3 sequence (DNA): TGTGCCAGCAGGGGTGACAGGGAAGGCTACACCTTC. Protein sequence: CASRGDREGYTF.

This chain joins TRBV3-1 and TRBJ2-7, with 9 bases fitting TRBD1. The V and J ends lost 3 bases and 2 bases, in that order; junction bases with no gene match: 14. The CDR3 spans 18 residues. Germline V gives CDR1 LGHDT, CDR2 YNNKEL (reference sequence). CDR3 in DNA: TGTGCCAGCAGCCACGCCAGATGGGCGGGACAGGGACCCTACGAGCAGTACTTC. It codes for CASSHARWAGQGPYEQYF.

Ten or more counts support this clonotype. The chain couples TRBV29-1 to TRBJ1-2; 7 bases are a match to TRBD1. The germline V gene has CDR1 SQVTM and CDR2 ANQGSEA. V gave up 6 bases and J gave up 4 bases; unmatched junction bases: 17. This CDR3 has 16 amino acids. CDR3 loop: CSVEISFNRDSYGYTF. CDR3 sequence (DNA): TGCAGCGTCGAAATAAGCTTTAACCGGGACAGCTATGGCTACACCTTC.

V gene TRBV5-6 combines with J gene TRBJ2-1; 8 bases match TRBD2. Trimming took 6 bases from V and 8 from J; bases not matched to a gene: 16. From germline, CDR1 is SGHDT and CDR2 YYEEEE. This CDR3 is built from 16 residues. The CDR3 spells CASTIPTSGPWDEQFF. The CDR3 DNA reads TGTGCCAGCACCATACCAACTAGCGGACCTTGGGATGAGCAGTTCTTC.

This clonotype was picked up many times. The V and J genes are TRBV20-1 and TRBJ1-5; the D gene is possibly TRBD1 (5 bases). V gave up 6 bases and J gave up 0 bases, with 9 bases separating them. CDR1 DFQATT and CDR2 SNEGSKA come from the germline V gene (reference sequence). The CDR3 sequence is 13 residues long. The CDR3 bases are TGCAGTGCACAGGCGTATAGCAATCAGCCCCAGCATTTT. As protein: CSAQAYSNQPQHF.

This clonotype was recorded a few times. The chain couples TRBV5-6 to TRBJ2-1; 7 bases are shared with TRBD1. CDR1 and CDR2 (germline): SGHDT, YYEEEE. V was clipped by 4 bases and J by 7 bases; unmatched bases: 5. The CDR3 is 13 residues long. The CDR3 region has the DNA TGTGCCAGCAGCCCCGACAGGGCTAATGAGCAGTTCTTC. Its protein product is CASSPDRANEQFF.

In its sample, this clonotype was seen many times. The V gene is TRBV7-2, the J gene TRBJ2-7; 8 bases are shared with TRBD2. With V trimmed by 0 bases and J by 4 bases, 11 bases remained unmatched. CDR1 and CDR2 (germline): SGHTA, FQGNSA. The CDR3 runs to 17 residues. The CDR3 reads CASSLAFAGGGLYEQYF. DNA of the CDR3: TGTGCCAGCAGCTTAGCTTTTGCGGGGGGCGGGTTATACGAGCAGTACTTC.

In this sample, this clonotype turned up many times. At one end the junction does not follow the germline gene, possibly because of a read error. The rearrangement joins TRBV6-6 to TRBJ2-7; a possible D gene is TRBD1 (5 bases). The germline CDR1 and CDR2 sequences are MNHNY and SVGAGI (reference sequence). CDR3 length equals 16 residues. In DNA form, the CDR3 reads TGTTCCAGCAGTTACTCGTTCGCAACAGGTACCTACGAGCAGTACTTC. Its translation: CSSSYSFATGTYEQYF.

This clonotype was recorded only once. It may be a read error: a sequence one base away is much more abundant. The CDR3 DNA reads TGTACCAGCAGCCCACGACAGACCTCTTCTCATGGCTACACCTTC. Translation: CTSSPRQTSSHGYTF. The chain has TRBV3-1 and TRBJ1-2, with D tentatively TRBD1 (5 bases). CDR3 length: 15 amino acids. CDR1 LGHDT and CDR2 YNNKEL come from the germline V gene (reference sequence).

This clonotype has at least ten counts. The chain links TRBV24-1 to TRBJ2-1; no clear D gene. The V gene's germline CDR1 is KGHDR and CDR2 SFDVKD. The CDR3 length is 14 residues. V shed 3 bases and J shed 0 bases, with 5 bases lying between them. In DNA form, the CDR3 reads TGTGCCACCAGTGATCCGGTCTCCTACAATGAGCAGTTCTTC. As protein: CATSDPVSYNEQFF.

About this clonotype: One base away lies a much larger clone, so this may be a sequencing read error. In this CDR3 the conserved last residue, phenylalanine or tryptophan, is missing, so a read error is likely. This chain links TRBV24-1 with TRBJ1-6, with D tentatively TRBD1 (6 bases). The CDR3 has 14 amino acids. Trimming removed 6 bases at V and 5 bases at J, with 10 bases between. In germline, CDR1 is KGHDR, CDR2 SFDVKD. This CDR3 is CATSSGTHNSPLHS. The CDR3 nucleotides are TGTGCCACCAGTTCCGGGACACATAATTCACCCCTCCACTCT.

This clonotype turned up a few times. This chain uses TRBV5-6 with TRBJ2-1; D is ambiguous. The CDR3 loop spans 12 amino acids. Trimming shortened V by 3 bases and J by 5 bases, and 6 bases separated the two germline ends. Germline V lookup: CDR1 SGHDT, CDR2 YYEEEE. The CDR3 loop is CASSSYHNEQFF. In DNA, the CDR3 is TGTGCCAGCAGCTCTTACCACAATGAGCAGTTCTTC.

This clonotype was seen many times. This chain joins TRBV20-1 and TRBJ2-7; no reliable D call. Germline V gene lookup returns CDR1 DFQATT and CDR2 SNEGSKA (reference sequence). V was cut by 3 bases and J by 3 bases, with 12 bases left in between. The CDR3 is 13 residues long. CDR3 amino acids: CSASRATRYEQYF. CDR3 bases: TGCAGTGCTAGCCGAGCTACTCGCTACGAGCAGTACTTC.

The table lists this clonotype with many counts. The chain uses TRBV2 and TRBJ1-2; TRBD1 matches 7 bases. Germline V gives CDR1 SNHLY, CDR2 FYNNEI. The length of the CDR3 is 16 residues. The V gene end was trimmed by 6 bases and the J gene end by 13 bases; junction bases not matched to a gene: 23. The CDR3 loop is CASSPNPGQQIWLFTF. The CDR3 DNA reads as TGTGCCAGCAGCCCTAACCCGGGACAGCAAATATGGCTATTCACCTTC.

In this sample, this clonotype turned up many times. This sequence joins TRBV2 and TRBJ1-2; D gene ambiguous. The CDR3 consists of 16 residues. Germline values: CDR1 SNHLY, CDR2 FYNNEI. V was cut by 4 bases and J by 2 bases, with 17 bases left in between. The CDR3 protein is CASSGAPSEANYGYTF. The DNA of the CDR3 is TGTGCCAGCAGTGGGGCACCCTCCGAAGCAAACTATGGCTACACCTTC. Full variable domain (missing parts from reference TRBV2 and TRBJ1-2): EPEVTQTPSHQVTQMGQEVILRCVPISNHLYFYWYRQILGQKVEFLVSFYNNEISEKSEIFDDQFSVERPDGSNFTLKIRSTKLEDSAMYFCASSGAPSEANYGYTFGSGTRLTVV.